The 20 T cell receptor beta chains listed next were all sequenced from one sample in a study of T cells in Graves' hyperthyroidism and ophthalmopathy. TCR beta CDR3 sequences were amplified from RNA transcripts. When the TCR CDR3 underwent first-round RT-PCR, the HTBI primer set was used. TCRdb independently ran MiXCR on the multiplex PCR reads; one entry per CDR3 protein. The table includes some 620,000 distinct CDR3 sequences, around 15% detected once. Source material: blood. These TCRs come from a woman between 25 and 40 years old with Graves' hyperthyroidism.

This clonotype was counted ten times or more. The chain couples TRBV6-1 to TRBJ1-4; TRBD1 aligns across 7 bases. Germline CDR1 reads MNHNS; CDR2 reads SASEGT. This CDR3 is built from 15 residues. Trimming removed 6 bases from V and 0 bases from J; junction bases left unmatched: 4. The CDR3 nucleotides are TGTGCCAGCAGACACGGGACAGCAACTAATGAAAAACTGTTTTTT. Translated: CASRHGTATNEKLFF.

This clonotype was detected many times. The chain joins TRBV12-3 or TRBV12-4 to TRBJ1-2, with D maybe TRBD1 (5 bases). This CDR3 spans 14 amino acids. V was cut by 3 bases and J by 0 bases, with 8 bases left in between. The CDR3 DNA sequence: TGTGCCAGCAGTTTTGGGGGATCTAACTATGGCTACACCTTC. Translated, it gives CASSFGGSNYGYTF.

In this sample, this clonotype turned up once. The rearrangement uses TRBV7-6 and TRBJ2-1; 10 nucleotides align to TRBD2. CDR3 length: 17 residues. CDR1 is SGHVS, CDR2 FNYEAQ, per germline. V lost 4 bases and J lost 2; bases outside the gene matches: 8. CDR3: CASSSPPSGSPYNEQFF. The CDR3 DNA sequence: TGTGCCAGCAGCTCCCCCCCTAGCGGGAGCCCCTACAATGAGCAGTTCTTC.

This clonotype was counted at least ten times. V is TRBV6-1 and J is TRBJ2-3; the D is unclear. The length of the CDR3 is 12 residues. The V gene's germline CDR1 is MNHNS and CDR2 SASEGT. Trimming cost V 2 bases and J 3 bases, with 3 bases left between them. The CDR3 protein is CASSERTDTQYF. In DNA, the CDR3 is TGTGCCAGCAGTGAAAGAACAGATACGCAGTATTTT.

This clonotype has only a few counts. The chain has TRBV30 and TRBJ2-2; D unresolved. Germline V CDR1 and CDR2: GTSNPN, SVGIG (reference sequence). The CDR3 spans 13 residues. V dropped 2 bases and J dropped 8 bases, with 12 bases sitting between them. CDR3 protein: CAWSPGLGGELFF. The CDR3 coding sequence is TGTGCCTGGAGTCCAGGATTAGGGGGGGAGCTGTTTTTT. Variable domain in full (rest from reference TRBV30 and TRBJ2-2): SQTIHQWPATLVQPVGSPLSLECTVEGTSNPNLYWYRQAAGRGLQLLFYSVGIGQISSEVPQNLSASRPQDRQFILSSKKLLLSDSGFYLCAWSPGLGGELFFGEGSRLTVL.

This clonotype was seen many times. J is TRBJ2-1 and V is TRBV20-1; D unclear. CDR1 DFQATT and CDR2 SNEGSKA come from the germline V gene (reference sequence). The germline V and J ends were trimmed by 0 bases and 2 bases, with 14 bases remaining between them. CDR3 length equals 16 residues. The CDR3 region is CSARDLGSPAYNEQFF. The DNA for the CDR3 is TGCAGTGCTAGAGATCTCGGGTCTCCTGCCTACAATGAGCAGTTCTTC.

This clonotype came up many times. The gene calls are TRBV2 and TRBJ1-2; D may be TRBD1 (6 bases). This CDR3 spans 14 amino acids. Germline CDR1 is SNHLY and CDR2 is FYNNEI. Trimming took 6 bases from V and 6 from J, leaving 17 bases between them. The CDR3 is CASRRLQGGDGYTF. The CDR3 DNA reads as TGTGCCAGCAGGCGATTACAGGGAGGAGATGGCTACACCTTC.

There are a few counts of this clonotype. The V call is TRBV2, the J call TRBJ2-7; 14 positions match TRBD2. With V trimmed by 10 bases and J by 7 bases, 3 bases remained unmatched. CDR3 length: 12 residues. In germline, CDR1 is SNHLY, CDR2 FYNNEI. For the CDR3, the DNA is TGTGCCACCGGGACTAGCGGGAGAGAGCAGTACTTC. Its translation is CATGTSGREQYF.

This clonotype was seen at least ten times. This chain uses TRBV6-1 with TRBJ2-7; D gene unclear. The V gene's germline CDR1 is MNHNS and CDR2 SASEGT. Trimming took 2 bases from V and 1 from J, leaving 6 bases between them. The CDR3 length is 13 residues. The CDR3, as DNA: TGTGCCAGCAGTGAACGGACGTCCTACGAGCAGTACTTC. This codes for CASSERTSYEQYF.

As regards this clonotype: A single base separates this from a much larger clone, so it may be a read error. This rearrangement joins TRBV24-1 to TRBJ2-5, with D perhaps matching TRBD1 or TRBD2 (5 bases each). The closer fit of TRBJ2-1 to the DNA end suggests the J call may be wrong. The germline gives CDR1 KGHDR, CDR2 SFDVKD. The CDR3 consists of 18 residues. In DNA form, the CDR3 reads TGTGCCACCAGTGATCTCTGGGGGAGTCAAGGGAATAAGGAGACCCAGTTCTTC. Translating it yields CATSDLWGSQGNKETQFF.

CDR3 region: CASTPARGASTDTQYF. The CDR3 bases are TGTGCCAGCACCCCCGCTCGCGGGGCTAGCACAGATACGCAGTATTTT. This rearrangement joins TRBV12-3 or TRBV12-4 to TRBJ2-3; maybe TRBD2 (6 bases). V was trimmed by 7 bases and J by 0 bases, leaving 17 bases between them. The CDR3 extends over 16 amino acids.

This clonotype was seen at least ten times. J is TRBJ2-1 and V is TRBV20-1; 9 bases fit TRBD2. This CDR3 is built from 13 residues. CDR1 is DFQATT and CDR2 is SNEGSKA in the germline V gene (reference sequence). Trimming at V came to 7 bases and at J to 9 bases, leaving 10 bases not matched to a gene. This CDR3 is CSVSGRSVGEQFF. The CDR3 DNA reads TGCAGTGTTAGCGGGAGATCGGTCGGTGAGCAGTTCTTC.

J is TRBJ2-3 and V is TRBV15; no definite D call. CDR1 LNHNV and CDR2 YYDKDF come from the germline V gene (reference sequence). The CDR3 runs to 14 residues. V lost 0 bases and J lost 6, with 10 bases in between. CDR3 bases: TGTGCCACCAGCAGAGATATTAGGAGTGATACGCAGTATTTT. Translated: CATSRDIRSDTQYF.

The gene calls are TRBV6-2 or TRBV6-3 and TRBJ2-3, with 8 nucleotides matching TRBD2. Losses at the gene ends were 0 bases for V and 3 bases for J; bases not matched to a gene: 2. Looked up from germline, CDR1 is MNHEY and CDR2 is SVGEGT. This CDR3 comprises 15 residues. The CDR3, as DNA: TGTGCCAGCAGTTACTCAGCGGGAGTTACAGATACGCAGTATTTT. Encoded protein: CASSYSAGVTDTQYF.

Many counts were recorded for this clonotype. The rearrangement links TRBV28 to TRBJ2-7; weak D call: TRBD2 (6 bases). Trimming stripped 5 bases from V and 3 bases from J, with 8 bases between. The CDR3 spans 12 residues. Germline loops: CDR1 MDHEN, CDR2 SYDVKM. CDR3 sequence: CASSDSGYEQYF. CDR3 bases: TGTGCCAGCAGTGATAGCGGCTACGAGCAGTACTTC.

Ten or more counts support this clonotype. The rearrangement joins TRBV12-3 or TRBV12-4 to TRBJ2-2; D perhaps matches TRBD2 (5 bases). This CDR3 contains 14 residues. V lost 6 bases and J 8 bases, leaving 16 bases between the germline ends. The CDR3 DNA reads TGTGCCAGCAGCCTAGGAGGTGGGAGTGGGGAGCTGTTTTTT. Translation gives CASSLGGGSGELFF.

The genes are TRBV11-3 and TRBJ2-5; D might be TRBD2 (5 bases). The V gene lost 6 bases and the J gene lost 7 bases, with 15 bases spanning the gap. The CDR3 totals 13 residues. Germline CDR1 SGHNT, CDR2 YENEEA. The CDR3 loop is CASRMGEPSTQYF. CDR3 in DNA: TGTGCCAGCAGGATGGGAGAACCCTCGACCCAGTACTTC.

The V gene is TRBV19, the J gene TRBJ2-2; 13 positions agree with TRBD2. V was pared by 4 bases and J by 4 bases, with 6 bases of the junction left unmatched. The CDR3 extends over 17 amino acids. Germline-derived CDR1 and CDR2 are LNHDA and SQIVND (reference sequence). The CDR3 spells CASSKPGLAGSTGELFF. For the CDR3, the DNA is TGTGCCAGTAGTAAGCCGGGACTAGCGGGATCCACCGGGGAGCTGTTTTTT.

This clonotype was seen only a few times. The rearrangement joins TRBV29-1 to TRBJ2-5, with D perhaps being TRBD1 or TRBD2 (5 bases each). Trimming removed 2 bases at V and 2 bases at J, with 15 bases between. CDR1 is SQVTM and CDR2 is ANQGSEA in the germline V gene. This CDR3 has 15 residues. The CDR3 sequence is CSVEKHRDPQETQYF. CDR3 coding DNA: TGCAGCGTTGAAAAACACCGGGACCCGCAAGAGACCCAGTACTTC.

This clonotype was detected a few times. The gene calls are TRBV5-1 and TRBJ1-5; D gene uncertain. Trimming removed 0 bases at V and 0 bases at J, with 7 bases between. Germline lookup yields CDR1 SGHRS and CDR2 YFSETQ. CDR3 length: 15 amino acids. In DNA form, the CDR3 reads TGCGCCAGCAGCTTGGGTGAGGGTAGCAATCAGCCCCAGCATTTT. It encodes CASSLGEGSNQPQHF.